Listed below are T cell receptor beta chains from one sample, sequenced in a study of blood T cells in healthy people across ages. TCRdb processed the 5' RACE reads anew with MiXCR; each CDR3 protein has one entry. The sample records 750,000 to 950,000 distinct CDR3 sequences, 53% being singletons. The sequencing sample was made of blood. These receptors all come from a man older than 75 in good health. CDR3s include the opening cysteine and the closing phenylalanine or tryptophan. The D gene is left open where the match is weak. Rows give clone size only sometimes, using once, few, many, or a class for an expanded clone.

j_call clone_size d_call cdr3_length v_call cdr3_aa cdr3_nt
TRBJ2-7 few - 15 TRBV10-1 CASSASQGKVSEQYF TGCGCCAGCAGCGCCAGCCAGGGTAAGGTGAGCGAGCAGTACTTC
TRBJ2-3 - TRBD1 16 TRBV11-2 CASGQPGQSFTDTQYF TGTGCCAGCGGACAACCGGGACAGAGCTTTACAGATACGCAGTATTTT
TRBJ2-6 - - 19 TRBV4-2 CASSQGIGLLSDGANVLTF TGTGCCAGCAGCCAAGGGATAGGGCTCCTCTCTGATGGGGCCAACGTCCTGACTTTC
TRBJ1-2 - TRBD1 13 TRBV7-3 CASSPRQGGGYTF TGTGCCAGCAGCCCAAGACAGGGGGGCGGCTACACCTTC
TRBJ1-2 - - 11 TRBV6-1 CASSDLYGYTF TGTGCCAGCAGTGACCTCTATGGCTACACCTTC
TRBJ2-3 - TRBD2 13 TRBV27 CASSSTSDRYAYF TGTGCCAGCAGTTCGACTAGCGACAGATACGCGTATTTT
TRBJ1-5 - TRBD1 13 TRBV20-1 CSGSGTGNQPQHF TGCAGTGGGTCCGGGACAGGGAATCAGCCCCAGCATTTT
TRBJ1-1 - - 12 TRBV12-3/TRBV12-4 CASSLTRAEAFF TGTGCCAGCAGTTTAACTCGAGCTGAAGCTTTCTTT
TRBJ2-2 once - 15 TRBV5-8 CASSSGPTQTGELFF TGTGCCAGCAGCTCGGGTCCGACCCAAACCGGGGAGCTGTTTTTT
TRBJ1-2 few - 14 TRBV3-1 CASSQDRTNYGYTF TGTGCCAGCAGCCAAGACCGGACTAACTATGGCTACACCTTC
TRBJ2-5 few - 14 TRBV5-1 CASRGRTFVETQYF TGCGCCAGCAGGGGAAGGACATTTGTAGAGACCCAGTACTTC
TRBJ2-5 many - 14 TRBV7-2 CASSLGGGGETQYF TGTGCCAGCAGCTTGGGAGGGGGCGGAGAGACCCAGTACTTC
TRBJ1-5 - - 13 TRBV20-1 CSAHGAVPQPQHF TGCAGTGCGCACGGCGCAGTTCCTCAGCCCCAGCATTTT
TRBJ2-2 - - 15 TRBV6-1 CASSEAQGFGGELFF TGTGCCAGCAGTGAAGCGCAGGGCTTTGGCGGGGAGCTGTTTTTT
TRBJ2-7 - TRBD1 14 TRBV29-1 CSVSGTGNTYEQYF TGCAGCGTTTCCGGGACAGGGAACACCTACGAGCAGTACTTC
TRBJ1-5 - - 14 TRBV18 CASSLGGEGQPRHF TGTGCCAGCTCACTGGGGGGTGAAGGTCAGCCCCGGCATTTT
TRBJ2-5 - - 16 TRBV5-6 CASSPSAGGLQETQYF TGTGCCAGCAGCCCCTCCGCAGGGGGGTTGCAAGAGACCCAGTACTTC
TRBJ2-3 many - 14 TRBV29-1 CSVPWAGSTDTQYF TGCAGCGTCCCCTGGGCAGGAAGCACAGATACGCAGTATTTT
TRBJ2-5 - TRBD1 15 TRBV12-3/TRBV12-4 CASSPGTGAPLTQYF TGTGCCAGCAGCCCCGGGACAGGCGCCCCGCTCACCCAGTACTTC
TRBJ1-1 - - 13 TRBV10-3 CAISGLSNTEAFF TGTGCCATCAGTGGACTGTCGAACACTGAAGCTTTCTTT
TRBJ1-4 - - 18 TRBV7-9 CASSLVGTGIATNEKLFF TGTGCCAGCAGCTTAGTGGGAACAGGGATTGCAACTAATGAAAAACTGTTTTTT
TRBJ2-4 - - 15 TRBV15 CATSAQSLTGNIQYF TGTGCCACCAGCGCCCAGTCCCTAACAGGGAACATTCAGTACTTC
TRBJ2-7 - TRBD2 14 TRBV29-1 CSVVVLAGRNEQYF TGCAGCGTGGTGGTACTAGCGGGTAGGAATGAGCAGTACTTC
TRBJ2-1 - TRBD2 15 TRBV10-3 CAISESNLAEGEQFF TGTGCCATCAGTGAGTCGAACCTAGCGGAGGGTGAGCAGTTCTTC
TRBJ2-7 few - 13 TRBV6-1 CASSTTGLNEQYF TGTGCCAGCAGCACGACAGGATTGAACGAGCAGTACTTC
TRBJ2-4 once - 11 TRBV27 CASIFGGLLYF TGTGCCAGCATCTTTGGCGGGTTGTTGTACTTC
TRBJ2-3 - TRBD2 15 TRBV2 CASRIDGTRTDTRYF TGTGCCAGCAGAATTGACGGGACTAGGACAGATACGCGGTATTTT
TRBJ1-1 - - 13 TRBV19 CASSMWLNTEAFF TGTGCCAGTAGTATGTGGTTGAACACTGAAGCTTTCTTT